This T cell receptor (beta chain) was identified during a study of T-cell reconstitution after alpha-beta-depleted transplantation in children. This clonotype was seen a few times. The antigen is not known. General study results and limits: Several hundred expanded graft clones reportedly supplied alpha-beta T cells about two months after transplant.

The library targeted TCRbeta and was prepared with unique molecular identifiers. TCRdb reanalysed the PCR reads using MiXCR and keeps one entry per CDR3 protein. The repertoire consists of approximately 350,000 distinct CDR3 sequences, with roughly 17% occurring once and the leading ten covering around two fifths. Per the germline V gene, CDR1 is SGHVS and CDR2 is FQNEAQ. The CDR3 is made up of 19 amino acids. V was clipped by 3 bases and J by 1 base, with 19 bases between them. The genes are TRBV7-8 and TRBJ2-6, with no clear D. The TCR sequence derives from a male patient aged 2 to 10 who had a stem cell transplant for acute lymphoblastic leukemia, so the T cells may come from the graft donor. The input for sequencing was PBMCs, mostly from graft donor cells, taken 360 days after TCRalphabeta/CD19-depleted stem cell transplant. CDR3 nucleotide sequence: TGTGCCAGCAGCTTGTTTGGGTTCAGCCTGGGGTCTGGGGCCAACGTCCTGACTTTC. Amino acid sequence: CASSLFGFSLGSGANVLTF.